Listed below are T cell receptor beta chains from one sample, sequenced in a study of shared clonotypes between healthy human individuals. Measured with immunoSEQ multiplex PCR; TCRdb has only the in-frame clones, and not every one. Here the sample spans approximately 2.4 million clones, 90% to 97% being singletons. The sample taken for sequencing was naive CD4+ T cells sorted from blood. The receptor source for this set is a man aged 18-30 years in good health. CDR3s include the opening cysteine and the closing phenylalanine or tryptophan. Fields, in order: J gene, V gene, clone size, D gene, CDR3 protein, CDR3 DNA. A D gene is named only where the DNA matches it firmly. A row's size may be missing; if present it is once, few, many or a size class.

J gene: TRBJ2-1
V gene: TRBV27
clone size: once
D gene: TRBD1
CDR3 protein: CASSKFQQGAGEQFF
CDR3 DNA: TGTGCCAGCAGTAAGTTTCAGCAGGGGGCCGGTGAGCAGTTCTTC

J gene: TRBJ1-4
V gene: TRBV2
clone size: -
D gene: -
CDR3 protein: CASSARTAGATNEKLFF
CDR3 DNA: TGTGCCAGCAGTGCACGGACTGCGGGAGCAACTAATGAAAAACTGTTTTTT

J gene: TRBJ2-7
V gene: TRBV18
clone size: -
D gene: -
CDR3 protein: CASSSLPAGYEQYF
CDR3 DNA: TGTGCCAGCTCATCCCTCCCAGCAGGCTACGAGCAGTACTTC

J gene: TRBJ2-1
V gene: TRBV11-2
clone size: once
D gene: TRBD2
CDR3 protein: CASSHPGLADYNEQFF
CDR3 DNA: TGTGCCAGCAGCCACCCGGGACTAGCGGACTACAATGAGCAGTTCTTC

J gene: TRBJ1-3
V gene: TRBV28
clone size: -
D gene: -
CDR3 protein: CASRRDTNSGNTIYF
CDR3 DNA: TGTGCCAGCAGGCGGGACACTAACTCTGGAAACACCATATATTTT

J gene: TRBJ2-1
V gene: TRBV9
clone size: -
D gene: TRBD2
CDR3 protein: CASSVVAGGNYNEQFF
CDR3 DNA: TGTGCCAGCAGCGTAGTAGCGGGGGGAAACTACAATGAGCAGTTCTTC

J gene: TRBJ2-7
V gene: TRBV11-2
clone size: -
D gene: TRBD2
CDR3 protein: CASSSAGTSDEQYF
CDR3 DNA: TGTGCCAGCAGCTCCGCCGGGACTAGTGACGAGCAGTACTTC

J gene: TRBJ1-2
V gene: TRBV6-4
clone size: -
D gene: -
CDR3 protein: CATLTPLTDLINYGYTF
CDR3 DNA: TGTGCCACCCTGACCCCACTCACAGATCTTATCAACTATGGCTACACCTTC

J gene: TRBJ1-2
V gene: TRBV19
clone size: -
D gene: TRBD1
CDR3 protein: CASRRTGGEYGYTF
CDR3 DNA: TGTGCCAGTAGGAGGACAGGGGGCGAATATGGCTACACCTTC

J gene: TRBJ1-6
V gene: TRBV28
clone size: -
D gene: -
CDR3 protein: CASSPSRGSNSPLHF
CDR3 DNA: TGTGCCAGCAGTCCTTCGCGGGGTTCTAATTCACCCCTCCACTTT

J gene: TRBJ2-1
V gene: TRBV2
clone size: -
D gene: TRBD1
CDR3 protein: CASRGQVSHNEQFF
CDR3 DNA: TGTGCCAGCAGGGGACAGGTGTCCCACAATGAGCAGTTCTTC

J gene: TRBJ1-2
V gene: TRBV7-2
clone size: -
D gene: -
CDR3 protein: CASRAGTLDPYTF
CDR3 DNA: TGTGCCAGCAGGGCCGGGACATTAGATCCCTACACCTTC

J gene: TRBJ2-5
V gene: TRBV7-2
clone size: -
D gene: TRBD2
CDR3 protein: CASSFSIAGAQETQYF
CDR3 DNA: TGTGCCAGCAGCTTTTCAATAGCGGGAGCTCAAGAGACCCAGTACTTC

J gene: TRBJ2-1
V gene: TRBV7-2
clone size: -
D gene: -
CDR3 protein: CASSFTDTSYNEQFF
CDR3 DNA: TGTGCCAGCAGCTTTACCGACACCTCCTACAATGAGCAGTTCTTC

J gene: TRBJ1-1
V gene: TRBV6-1
clone size: -
D gene: -
CDR3 protein: CAISLGRGTEAFF
CDR3 DNA: TGTGCCATTTCCCTGGGGCGGGGCACTGAAGCTTTCTTT

J gene: TRBJ2-7
V gene: TRBV10-3
clone size: -
D gene: -
CDR3 protein: CAISAPQGEQYF
CDR3 DNA: TGTGCCATCAGTGCCCCTCAGGGTGAGCAGTACTTC

J gene: TRBJ1-5
V gene: TRBV6-6
clone size: -
D gene: TRBD1
CDR3 protein: CASSYNGQGDGAQHF
CDR3 DNA: TGTGCCAGCAGTTACAACGGACAGGGCGACGGAGCCCAGCATTTT

J gene: TRBJ2-1
V gene: TRBV4-1
clone size: -
D gene: TRBD2
CDR3 protein: CASSQGRWGTSGTYNEQFF
CDR3 DNA: TGCGCCAGCAGCCAAGGACGATGGGGGACTAGCGGAACCTACAATGAGCAGTTCTTC

J gene: TRBJ2-7
V gene: TRBV4-1
clone size: -
D gene: TRBD1
CDR3 protein: CASSQEKRQGRSYEQYF
CDR3 DNA: TGCGCCAGCAGCCAAGAAAAGCGACAGGGTCGGTCCTACGAGCAGTACTTC

J gene: TRBJ2-5
V gene: TRBV4-1
clone size: once
D gene: -
CDR3 protein: CASSQRSGEETQYF
CDR3 DNA: TGCGCCAGCAGCCAACGGTCAGGGGAAGAGACCCAGTACTTC

J gene: TRBJ2-2
V gene: TRBV4-1
clone size: once
D gene: TRBD2
CDR3 protein: CASSPRTSGSPSTGELFF
CDR3 DNA: TGCGCCAGCAGCCCCAGGACTAGCGGGTCCCCGAGTACCGGGGAGCTGTTTTTT

J gene: TRBJ1-1
V gene: TRBV6-1
clone size: -
D gene: -
CDR3 protein: CASAGGLNTEAFF
CDR3 DNA: TGTGCCAGCGCGGGGGGTTTGAACACTGAAGCTTTCTTT

J gene: TRBJ1-1
V gene: TRBV6-5
clone size: -
D gene: TRBD1
CDR3 protein: CASSYSGTGNTEAFF
CDR3 DNA: TGTGCCAGCAGTTACTCGGGGACAGGAAACACTGAAGCTTTCTTT

J gene: TRBJ2-1
V gene: TRBV5-4
clone size: -
D gene: -
CDR3 protein: CASSLVGGNEQFF
CDR3 DNA: TGTGCCAGCAGCTTGGTTGGTGGCAATGAGCAGTTCTTC

J gene: TRBJ2-5
V gene: TRBV27
clone size: -
D gene: TRBD2
CDR3 protein: CASSSLAGGQTQYF
CDR3 DNA: TGTGCCAGCAGTTCGCTAGCGGGAGGTCAGACCCAGTACTTC

J gene: TRBJ2-2
V gene: TRBV2
clone size: -
D gene: -
CDR3 protein: CASSGEVTGELFF
CDR3 DNA: TGTGCCAGCAGTGGGGAAGTAACCGGGGAGCTGTTTTTT

J gene: TRBJ1-6
V gene: TRBV5-1
clone size: -
D gene: TRBD1
CDR3 protein: CASSPWQGDQYNSPLHF
CDR3 DNA: TGCGCCAGCTCTCCATGGCAGGGGGATCAATATAATTCACCCCTCCACTTT